This TCR beta chain was identified during a study of T cells in Graves' hyperthyroidism and ophthalmopathy. Notes on this clonotype: The target antigen is unknown.

The source material, RNA transcripts, was used to amplify TCR beta CDR3 regions. The HTBI set primed first-round TCR CDR3 RT-PCR. MiXCR, run by TCRdb on the multiplex PCR reads, gives a single entry per CDR3 protein. Found here are hundreds of thousands of distinct CDR3 sequences, about 15% of them singletons; the top ten hold about 9.4%. Diagnosing involved the use of clinical symptoms, serum thyroxine and TRAb, thyroid ultrasound and orbital computed tomography. This CDR3 spans 14 amino acids. Germline V gene data show CDR1 as MNHEY and CDR2 as SMNVEV (reference sequence). V was pared by 6 bases and J by 7 bases, with 16 bases between. Study-wide results and caveats: Ophthalmopathy was identified by the model a median about 6.8 months ahead of onset. Through a model of 13 V-J features, ophthalmopathy was separated from stable hyperthyroidism. Among thyroid clonotypes expanded above 0.001, most also appeared in blood.

The TCR originated in a woman between 18 and 30 years old with Graves' hyperthyroidism. The chain is built from TRBV27 and TRBJ2-1; possibly TRBD1 or TRBD2 for D (5 bases each). Sequencing was carried out using blood. The CDR3 nucleotides are TGTGCCAGCAGCTTGCCGGGACGGAGAAATGAGCAGTTCTTC. It specifies CASSLPGRRNEQFF.